Each of the 19 T cell receptor beta chains below was sequenced from the same sample in a study of shared clonotypes between healthy human individuals. Using immunoSEQ multiplex PCR, the repertoire was profiled, and TCRdb retains in-frame clones only, with some absent. The sample includes approximately 2.5 million clones, around 90% seen only once; the top ten take under 0.15%. The sequencing sample was made of naive CD4+ T cells sorted from blood. Documented subset: CD45RA+ positively selected. The receptors derive from a young man in good health.

The V and J genes are TRBV18 and TRBJ2-3, with a tentative D call TRBD2 (7 bases). Trimming cost V 0 bases and J 5 bases, with 9 bases left between them. Per germline, CDR1 KGHSH and CDR2 LQKENI. This CDR3 comprises 14 residues. This CDR3 reads CASSPPGGGDTQYF. In DNA form, the CDR3 reads TGTGCCAGCTCACCACCAGGGGGGGGAGATACGCAGTATTTT.

This chain connects TRBV19 to TRBJ2-2; D may be TRBD2 (6 bases). The V end was cut by 4 bases, the J end by 0 bases, with 9 bases between. CDR1 is LNHDA, CDR2 SQIVND, per germline (reference sequence). The CDR3 sequence is 15 residues long. This CDR3 reads CASSSGIPNTGELFF. CDR3 bases: TGTGCCAGTAGTAGCGGGATCCCGAACACCGGGGAGCTGTTTTTT.

This chain links TRBV5-4 with TRBJ1-2; D is unclear. The CDR3 spans 14 residues. Per the germline V gene, CDR1 is SGHNT and CDR2 is YYREEE (reference sequence). Trimming removed 0 bases from V and 8 bases from J, with 14 bases in between. The CDR3 is CASSLDSPSGGYTF. The CDR3 nucleotides are TGTGCCAGCAGCTTGGACAGCCCCTCGGGGGGCTACACCTTC.

The chain uses TRBV7-9 and TRBJ1-3, with TRBD1 matching over 7 bases. CDR3 length equals 17 residues. CDR1 is SEHNR and CDR2 is FQNEAQ in the germline V gene (reference sequence). V lost 1 base to trimming and J lost 5 bases; unmatched junction nucleotides: 11. The CDR3 region has the DNA TGTGCCAGCAGCTTAGTACTCGGGACAGACAGTAGAAACACCATATATTTT. Translating gives CASSLVLGTDSRNTIYF.

This chain links TRBV28 with TRBJ1-4; D remains unclear. The CDR3 is 14 amino acids. Between the trimmed V and J ends, which lost 5 bases and 0 bases, there was a span of 7 bases. Per germline, CDR1 MDHEN and CDR2 SYDVKM. The CDR3 DNA reads as TGTGCCAGCAGTGCGGGTCCAACTAATGAAAAACTGTTTTTT. The encoded protein is CASSAGPTNEKLFF.

The V call is TRBV5-1, the J call TRBJ2-6, with a possible D match to TRBD2 (5 bases). V gave up 0 bases and J gave up 0 bases, with 13 bases separating them. Germline CDR1 and CDR2: SGHRS and YFSETQ. The CDR3 contains 18 residues. CDR3 loop: CASSLALMGASGANVLTF. CDR3 sequence (DNA): TGCGCCAGCAGCTTGGCCCTTATGGGAGCCTCTGGGGCCAACGTCCTGACTTTC.

The chain carries TRBV7-9 and TRBJ2-5, with TRBD1 matching 8 bases. Germline CDR1 SEHNR, CDR2 FQNEAQ (reference sequence). V trimming: 5 bases; J trimming: 5 bases; junction bases outside the gene matches: 10. CDR3 length: 15 residues. The CDR3 bases are TGTGCCAGCAGCAGGTACCAGGGGGCTGGTGAGACCCAGTACTTC. Residues: CASSRYQGAGETQYF.

This clone appeared once. V gene TRBV10-2 combines with J gene TRBJ1-5, with 8 bases that match TRBD1. Trimming removed 4 bases from V and 5 bases from J; junction bases left unmatched: 10. Germline V gene lookup returns CDR1 WSHSY and CDR2 SAAADI. This CDR3 region has 16 residues. CDR3 bases: TGCGCCAGCAGTGGCGCGAGGGGACAGGTATATCAGCCCCAGCATTTT. This translates into CASSGARGQVYQPQHF.

The chain links TRBV19 to TRBJ1-5; the D gene is possibly TRBD1 (6 bases). The CDR3 contains 16 residues. Germline CDR1 and CDR2: LNHDA and SQIVND (reference sequence). Trimming cost V 9 bases and J 4 bases, with 22 bases left between them. The DNA for the CDR3 is TGTGCCAGCACCACCTACACAGGGACAATAAATCAGCCCCAGCATTTT. Its protein product is CASTTYTGTINQPQHF.

The chain recombines TRBV30 with TRBJ2-1; no clear D. V was pared by 3 bases and J by 0 bases, with 12 bases between. Germline V gene lookup returns CDR1 GTSNPN and CDR2 SVGIG (reference sequence). The CDR3 has 15 residues. CDR3 protein: CAWRPTGSSYNEQFF. The DNA for the CDR3 is TGTGCCTGGAGACCCACCGGAAGCTCCTACAATGAGCAGTTCTTC.

The rearrangement links TRBV5-1 to TRBJ1-1, with a tentative D call TRBD1 (6 bases). Germline V gene data show CDR1 as SGHRS and CDR2 as YFSETQ. The CDR3 is 16 residues long. Trimming shortened V by 0 bases and J by 4 bases, and 16 bases separated the two germline ends. Here the CDR3 reads CASSLEGVGSGTEAFF. The CDR3 DNA sequence: TGCGCCAGCAGCTTGGAGGGGGTGGGGAGTGGCACTGAAGCTTTCTTT.

This sequence joins TRBV18 and TRBJ2-7, with D maybe TRBD1 (5 bases). This CDR3 is built from 13 residues. Germline V gives CDR1 KGHSH, CDR2 LQKENI. Trimming took 3 bases from V and 3 from J, leaving 9 bases between them. The CDR3 loop reads CASSPGQHYEQYF. CDR3 in DNA: TGTGCCAGCTCACCGGGGCAGCACTACGAGCAGTACTTC.

This clone was seen a handful of times. Other DNA variants within this sample encode the same CDR3. The rearrangement uses TRBV14 and TRBJ1-1; TRBD1 is a possible D gene (5 bases). The CDR3 loop spans 15 amino acids. CDR1 SGHDN and CDR2 FVKESK come from the germline V gene. V was trimmed by 1 base and J by 0 bases, leaving 9 bases between them. Here the CDR3 DNA reads TGTGCCAGCAGCCAAGGGGGCACGGTGAACACTGAAGCTTTCTTT. This sequence encodes CASSQGGTVNTEAFF.

This clone was counted only a few times. This chain links TRBV11-2 with TRBJ1-2, with D hard to call. This CDR3 region has 11 residues. Germline V lookup: CDR1 SGHAT, CDR2 FQNNGV. V lost 5 bases, J lost 13 bases, and 14 bases lay in between. CDR3 protein: CASSGGLFGTF. For the CDR3, the DNA is TGTGCCAGCAGCGGCGGGCTTTTCGGCACCTTC.

The chain has TRBV7-8 and TRBJ2-7; weak D call: TRBD1 (6 bases). Germline CDR1 reads SGHVS; CDR2 reads FQNEAQ. The CDR3 runs to 15 residues. V shed 5 bases and J shed 0 bases, with 14 bases lying between them. The CDR3: CASSMTGIGSYEQYF. CDR3 nucleotides: TGTGCCAGCAGCATGACAGGAATAGGCTCCTACGAGCAGTACTTC.

The chain is built from TRBV11-2 and TRBJ2-1, with 11 bases that match TRBD2. After removal of 6 bases from V and 2 bases from J, the junction contained 3 bases not matched to a gene. In germline, CDR1 is SGHAT, CDR2 FQNNGV. The CDR3 runs 15 residues. Here the CDR3 DNA reads TGTGCCAGCAGTCCTAGCGGGAGGCCCTACAATGAGCAGTTCTTC. It encodes CASSPSGRPYNEQFF. Full variable domain (rest looked up from reference TRBV11-2 and TRBJ2-1): EAGVAQSPRYKIIEKRQSVAFWCNPISGHATLYWYQQILGQGPKLLIQFQNNGVVDDSQLPKDRFSAERLKGVDSTLKIQPAKLEDSAVYLCASSPSGRPYNEQFFGPGTRLTVL.

This chain connects TRBV19 to TRBJ1-5; 11 bases map to TRBD1. The CDR3 totals 17 residues. CDR1 LNHDA and CDR2 SQIVND come from the germline V gene (reference sequence). The J segment lost 5 bases and the V segment lost 3 bases, leaving 9 bases of the junction unmatched. The chain's CDR3 is CASSIGWDRGGDQPQHF. The CDR3 DNA sequence: TGTGCCAGTAGTATTGGATGGGACAGGGGGGGTGATCAGCCCCAGCATTTT.

The chain links TRBV7-2 to TRBJ2-1; 9 nucleotides agree with TRBD1. The CDR3 runs to 16 residues. In germline, CDR1 is SGHTA, CDR2 FQGNSA. V shed 4 bases, J shed 6 bases, and the junction held 10 bases outside the gene matches. CDR3 loop: CASSSSPGQGFNEQFF. Here the CDR3 DNA reads TGTGCCAGCAGCTCCTCCCCGGGACAGGGATTCAATGAGCAGTTCTTC.

This chain links TRBV6-5 with TRBJ1-5; D perhaps matches TRBD1 (5 bases). The germline CDR1 and CDR2 sequences are MNHEY and SVGAGI. V lost 5 bases and J 4 bases, leaving 12 bases between the germline ends. The CDR3 extends over 14 amino acids. For the CDR3, the DNA is TGTGCCAGCAGTAGACCGGGACGGAATCAGCCCCAGCATTTT. Translated, it gives CASSRPGRNQPQHF.